The text below deals with one T cell receptor (beta chain). Its antigen remains unidentified. This sample was taken from a study of cytomegalovirus exposure and HLA in healthy donors. PCR amplification relied on 60 Vbeta primers (plus 13 Jbeta primers). TCRdb's copy holds only in-frame clones and misses some; the assay was immunoSEQ multiplex PCR. Of roughly 170,000 clones listed, roughly 84% are singletons. CDR3 length: 15 residues. Notes on the study in general: Earlier results showed most TCR beta V segments being productive about 87% or about 30% of the time. Roughly uniform depth of sequencing across donors was assumed in presence/absence analyses. Among donors in an Asian-associated ancestry cluster, a later analysis reportedly found fewer N-insertions than the approximately 700-donor mean.

This receptor was identified in a girl aged 2 to 9 in good health and CMV-seropositive. The chain carries TRBV21-1 and TRBJ1-6; the table names TRBD1, a call not compared with the DNA. TRBV21-1 is noted as a pseudogene. The sample comprised PBMCs. This CDR3 is CASTAEGQGNSPLHF. The CDR3 DNA is TGTGCCAGCACCGCTGAAGGACAGGGTAATTCACCCCTCCACTTT.